The rows below give T cell receptor beta chains drawn from one sample of a study of T-cell reconstitution after alpha-beta-depleted transplantation in children. TCRdb reprocessed the PCR reads via MiXCR and lists one record per CDR3 protein. This table holds 90,000 to 100,000 distinct CDR3 sequences, 9% to 15% found once. The sample consisted of PBMCs from the stem cell graft donor, taken from the stem cell graft. These receptors were taken from a human donor who donated a stem cell graft to a child with inherited bone marrow failure. Each CDR3 is given without its conserved first and last residue.

v_call,cdr3_aa
TRBV27,ASSLGIPGQNTEAF
TRBV5-4,ASSPLMTGSNYGYT
TRBV28,ASSLAGVYEQY
TRBV7-9,ASSPTGFQETHY
TRBV4-3,ASSQDRASGDSTDTQY
TRBV4-1,ASSQDSSYEQY
TRBV7-9,ASSLDTGRKDTQY
TRBV29-1,SGRGHRNEQF
TRBV7-9,ASSFSGYGEAF
TRBV6-1,ASSRDRRYDQPQH
TRBV12-3/TRBV12-4,ASRTSGRTQY
TRBV29-1,SVERTGGWETQY
TRBV12-3/TRBV12-4,ASSLVSGIGGYT
TRBV27,ASSFHRGYTEAF
TRBV5-1,ASSSGGGYNEQF
TRBV24-1,ATSSDTTYEQY
TRBV27,ASPGRDRGPGHSTDTQY
TRBV10-2,ASRGTLNTEAF
TRBV20-1,SARDLGEKLF
TRBV18,ASSGTGGKEQY
TRBV5-1,ASRSVPGQVGRNYGYT
TRBV20-1,SAREYFGQSRETQY
TRBV4-1,ASSQVERGSGANVLT
TRBV5-1,ASSLVRERADTQY
TRBV2,ASSKTLAAYEQY
TRBV28,ATSWGLAYEQY
TRBV9,ASSPTGQGARFYEQY
TRBV9,ASRAEKHSYEQF
TRBV6-1,ASSPSGRAEKTQY
TRBV5-4,ASSLGTTNTEAF
TRBV20-1,SVPGQGTDEQY
TRBV12-3/TRBV12-4,ASRGPPGQPQH
TRBV7-3,ASSWYGTSGSELF
TRBV5-1,ASSLLWGTDSYEQY
TRBV28,ASSLVGTGFNEQF
TRBV7-3,ASSLRRTDTQY
TRBV5-6,ARGSGLAGRSSYNEQF
TRBV4-2,ASSQDPGQGNSPLH
TRBV11-2,ASSPEDTNNEQF
TRBV11-1,ASSLWTSDMNEQF
TRBV20-1,SAPLRTGGNQPQH
TRBV7-9,ASSLGQGRNEQF
TRBV4-3,ASSQVMTSGSPEQF
TRBV25-1,ASSSGISGANVLT
TRBV9,ASSTRGNEQF
TRBV6-1,ASSPGQEATEAF
TRBV7-8,ASSVLGQGASRDQPQH
TRBV7-2,ASSLGGAATGELF
TRBV29-1,SVPLPGQSSGANVLT
TRBV27,ASRPLGSYGYT
TRBV10-3,AISGGYVNTGELF
TRBV28,ASSSQGAGGANVLT
TRBV19,ASRSSYNEQF
TRBV3-1,ASSQDLAGTEAF
TRBV20-1,SANDYHINNEQF
TRBV4-3,ASSRTGGVETQY
TRBV20-1,SALGQSHLEQY
TRBV7-3,ASSVGTGPLETQY
TRBV7-6,ASSLGEGLYEQY
TRBV18,ASSPGGNRFSGNTIY